These T cell receptor beta chains were read from a single sample in a study of T cell changes during pregnancy in multiple sclerosis. Clones were read by immunoSEQ multiplex PCR, and TCRdb kept only the in-frame ones, dropping some. The sample carries tens of thousands of clones, 90% to 95% recorded once. Material: peripheral blood, obtained in the first trimester of pregnancy. These receptors all come from a female donor with multiple sclerosis, enrolled in a pregnancy study. Both conserved end residues are part of each CDR3. D genes are given only for firm matches. Rows give clone size only sometimes, using once, few, many, or a class for an expanded clone.

D gene: TRBD1
J gene: TRBJ1-1
clone size: -
V gene: TRBV5-1
CDR3 protein: CASEKGQGVFLNTEAFF
CDR3 DNA: TGCGCCAGCGAGAAGGGACAGGGGGTTTTTTTGAACACTGAAGCTTTCTTT

D gene: -
J gene: TRBJ2-2
clone size: -
V gene: TRBV7-2
CDR3 protein: CASSLLTVTGELFF
CDR3 DNA: TGTGCCAGCAGCTTACTTACGGTAACCGGGGAGCTGTTTTTT

D gene: -
J gene: TRBJ2-2
clone size: -
V gene: TRBV5-4
CDR3 protein: CASSFQAGELFF
CDR3 DNA: TGTGCCAGCAGCTTTCAGGCCGGGGAGCTGTTTTTT

D gene: -
J gene: TRBJ1-2
clone size: -
V gene: TRBV5-4
CDR3 protein: CASSPEFAGRYYGYTF
CDR3 DNA: TGTGCCAGCAGCCCCGAATTTGCAGGGAGGTACTATGGCTACACCTTC

D gene: -
J gene: TRBJ1-1
clone size: -
V gene: TRBV11-2
CDR3 protein: CASRTANTEAFF
CDR3 DNA: TGTGCCAGCAGGACAGCAAACACTGAAGCTTTCTTT

D gene: TRBD1
J gene: TRBJ2-3
clone size: -
V gene: TRBV4-3
CDR3 protein: CASSQEGRGRVTDTQYF
CDR3 DNA: TGCGCCAGCAGCCAAGAAGGCAGGGGGCGCGTCACAGATACGCAGTATTTT

D gene: TRBD2
J gene: TRBJ2-7
clone size: -
V gene: TRBV10-3
CDR3 protein: CAITAGGPSYEQYF
CDR3 DNA: TGTGCCATCACCGCGGGGGGGCCGTCCTACGAGCAGTACTTC

D gene: -
J gene: TRBJ1-1
clone size: -
V gene: TRBV7-3
CDR3 protein: CASSSPGGPAFF
CDR3 DNA: TGTGCCAGCAGCTCCCCGGGCGGGCCAGCTTTCTTT

D gene: TRBD1
J gene: TRBJ1-1
clone size: -
V gene: TRBV5-4
CDR3 protein: CASTITGGLNTEAFF
CDR3 DNA: TGTGCCAGCACTATTACAGGGGGCTTGAACACTGAAGCTTTCTTT

D gene: -
J gene: TRBJ2-1
clone size: medium-sized
V gene: TRBV29-1
CDR3 protein: CSVISGHIGSEQFF
CDR3 DNA: TGCAGCGTCATCTCAGGTCACATAGGGAGTGAGCAGTTCTTC

D gene: -
J gene: TRBJ1-2
clone size: -
V gene: TRBV6-5
CDR3 protein: CASSPNRAPGGYTF
CDR3 DNA: TGTGCCAGCAGCCCTAACAGGGCTCCTGGGGGCTACACCTTC

D gene: -
J gene: TRBJ2-2
clone size: -
V gene: TRBV18
CDR3 protein: CASSEQRRGGELFF
CDR3 DNA: TGTGCCAGCTCAGAGCAGAGGCGAGGCGGGGAGCTGTTTTTT

D gene: -
J gene: TRBJ1-6
clone size: -
V gene: TRBV5-6
CDR3 protein: CASTRSTSSYNSPLHF
CDR3 DNA: TGTGCCAGCACCCGGAGCACCAGCTCCTATAATTCACCCCTCCACTTT

D gene: -
J gene: TRBJ2-1
clone size: -
V gene: TRBV7-2
CDR3 protein: CASSLLWGGHEQFF
CDR3 DNA: TGTGCCAGCAGCTTATTATGGGGGGGCCATGAGCAGTTCTTC

D gene: TRBD1
J gene: TRBJ1-2
clone size: -
V gene: TRBV15
CDR3 protein: CATSRGGTDYGYTF
CDR3 DNA: TGTGCCACCAGCAGAGGGGGGACAGACTATGGCTACACCTTC

D gene: -
J gene: TRBJ1-1
clone size: -
V gene: TRBV19
CDR3 protein: CASSIIWGPASEAFF
CDR3 DNA: TGTGCCAGTAGTATCATATGGGGGCCCGCGTCGGAAGCTTTCTTT

D gene: -
J gene: TRBJ1-3
clone size: -
V gene: TRBV7-6
CDR3 protein: CASSLGVFGSGNTIYF
CDR3 DNA: TGTGCCAGCAGCTTAGGAGTATTTGGCTCTGGAAACACCATATATTTT

D gene: -
J gene: TRBJ2-6
clone size: -
V gene: TRBV4-3
CDR3 protein: CASSQDSGSRSGANVLTF
CDR3 DNA: TGCGCCAGCAGCCAAGATTCAGGAAGTCGTTCTGGGGCCAACGTCCTGACTTTC

D gene: TRBD1
J gene: TRBJ2-2
clone size: -
V gene: TRBV25-1
CDR3 protein: CASSYGGQGNTGELFF
CDR3 DNA: TGTGCCAGCAGTTACGGTGGACAGGGTAACACCGGGGAGCTGTTTTTT

D gene: TRBD2
J gene: TRBJ2-1
clone size: -
V gene: TRBV7-9
CDR3 protein: CASSSYLSLAGGYNEQFF
CDR3 DNA: TGTGCCAGCAGCTCCTATCTATCTCTAGCGGGGGGTTACAATGAGCAGTTCTTC

D gene: TRBD1
J gene: TRBJ2-1
clone size: -
V gene: TRBV11-3
CDR3 protein: CASSSLDRRNEQFF
CDR3 DNA: TGTGCCAGCAGCTCCCTGGACAGGAGGAATGAGCAGTTCTTC

D gene: TRBD1
J gene: TRBJ1-1
clone size: -
V gene: TRBV9
CDR3 protein: CASSRTGQNTEAFF
CDR3 DNA: TGTGCCAGCAGCAGGACAGGGCAAAACACTGAAGCTTTCTTT

D gene: TRBD2
J gene: TRBJ2-3
clone size: once
V gene: TRBV4-1
CDR3 protein: CASSQEGLAGGHFIADTQYF
CDR3 DNA: TGCGCCAGCAGCCAAGAGGGGTTGGCGGGGGGGCACTTTATAGCAGATACGCAGTATTTT

D gene: TRBD1
J gene: TRBJ2-5
clone size: -
V gene: TRBV7-7
CDR3 protein: CASSLRDSQETQYF
CDR3 DNA: TGTGCCAGCAGCCTTCGGGACAGCCAAGAGACCCAGTACTTC

D gene: -
J gene: TRBJ1-2
clone size: -
V gene: TRBV7-2
CDR3 protein: CASSLERLEGYTF
CDR3 DNA: TGTGCCAGCAGCTTAGAGCGTTTGGAAGGCTACACCTTC

D gene: TRBD2
J gene: TRBJ2-3
clone size: -
V gene: TRBV27
CDR3 protein: CASSSLAGGPTDTQYF
CDR3 DNA: TGTGCCAGCAGTTCGCTAGCGGGGGGGCCAACAGATACGCAGTATTTT

D gene: -
J gene: TRBJ2-1
clone size: -
V gene: TRBV6-1
CDR3 protein: CASSEAQGFEQFF
CDR3 DNA: TGTGCCAGCAGTGAAGCGCAGGGTTTCGAGCAGTTCTTC

D gene: TRBD1
J gene: TRBJ1-5
clone size: -
V gene: TRBV7-2
CDR3 protein: CASSFHARGDQPQHF
CDR3 DNA: TGTGCCAGCAGCTTCCACGCCAGGGGGGATCAGCCCCAGCATTTT

D gene: TRBD2
J gene: TRBJ2-3
clone size: -
V gene: TRBV2
CDR3 protein: CASSVAGLASYTQYF
CDR3 DNA: TGTGCCAGCAGTGTGGCGGGACTAGCGTCGTATACGCAGTATTTT

D gene: -
J gene: TRBJ1-2
clone size: -
V gene: TRBV9
CDR3 protein: CASSAPGANYGYTF
CDR3 DNA: TGTGCCAGCAGCGCCCCCGGGGCTAACTATGGCTACACCTTC

D gene: TRBD2
J gene: TRBJ2-1
clone size: -
V gene: TRBV6-5
CDR3 protein: CASSLTGTSEYNEQFF
CDR3 DNA: TGTGCCAGCAGTTTAACCGGGACTAGCGAATACAATGAGCAGTTCTTC

D gene: -
J gene: TRBJ2-5
clone size: -
V gene: TRBV7-9
CDR3 protein: CASSLDRILQETQYF
CDR3 DNA: TGTGCCAGCAGCTTAGACAGGATCCTACAAGAGACCCAGTACTTC

D gene: -
J gene: TRBJ1-5
clone size: -
V gene: TRBV2
CDR3 protein: CASSDPKVGQPQHF
CDR3 DNA: TGTGCCAGCAGTGATCCGAAAGTCGGTCAGCCCCAGCATTTT

D gene: -
J gene: TRBJ2-3
clone size: -
V gene: TRBV11-2
CDR3 protein: CASSSEYTDTQYF
CDR3 DNA: TGTGCCAGCAGCTCGGAGTACACAGATACGCAGTATTTT

D gene: TRBD2
J gene: TRBJ2-5
clone size: few
V gene: TRBV6-1
CDR3 protein: CASSELAGGQETQYF
CDR3 DNA: TGTGCCAGCAGTGAACTAGCGGGGGGGCAAGAGACCCAGTACTTC

D gene: -
J gene: TRBJ1-1
clone size: -
V gene: TRBV12-5
CDR3 protein: CASGSAGRHTEAFF
CDR3 DNA: TGTGCTAGTGGTTCCGCAGGGCGACACACTGAAGCTTTCTTT

D gene: TRBD1
J gene: TRBJ1-6
clone size: -
V gene: TRBV7-2
CDR3 protein: CASSLQGTGRSPLHF
CDR3 DNA: TGTGCCAGCAGCTTACAGGGGACAGGGCGCTCACCCCTCCACTTT

D gene: -
J gene: TRBJ2-7
clone size: -
V gene: TRBV5-5
CDR3 protein: CASSLAGSPYEQYF
CDR3 DNA: TGTGCCAGCAGCTTGGCAGGGTCCCCATACGAGCAGTACTTC

D gene: TRBD2
J gene: TRBJ2-1
clone size: -
V gene: TRBV12-5
CDR3 protein: CATSGGRYNEQFF
CDR3 DNA: TGTGCTACCAGCGGGGGGAGGTACAATGAGCAGTTCTTC

D gene: -
J gene: TRBJ1-1
clone size: -
V gene: TRBV15
CDR3 protein: CATSTRSIFGTEAFF
CDR3 DNA: TGTGCCACCAGCACCAGATCAATTTTTGGCACTGAAGCTTTCTTT

D gene: TRBD1
J gene: TRBJ2-7
clone size: -
V gene: TRBV7-2
CDR3 protein: CASSSRPGQGSYEQYF
CDR3 DNA: TGTGCCAGCAGCTCGCGCCCGGGACAGGGGTCCTACGAGCAGTACTTC

D gene: TRBD2
J gene: TRBJ2-1
clone size: -
V gene: TRBV30
CDR3 protein: CAGIAGGREFF
CDR3 DNA: TGTGCCGGAATAGCGGGGGGAAGGGAGTTCTTC

D gene: TRBD1
J gene: TRBJ2-7
clone size: -
V gene: TRBV4-2
CDR3 protein: CASSPGGTGYEQYF
CDR3 DNA: TGTGCCAGCAGCCCAGGCGGGACAGGCTACGAGCAGTACTTC

D gene: -
J gene: TRBJ2-3
clone size: -
V gene: TRBV7-2
CDR3 protein: CASSSSNLADTQYF
CDR3 DNA: TGTGCCAGCAGCTCCTCCAATCTAGCAGATACGCAGTATTTT

D gene: -
J gene: TRBJ1-4
clone size: -
V gene: TRBV9
CDR3 protein: CASSLHGATNEKLFF
CDR3 DNA: TGTGCCAGCAGCTTACACGGGGCAACTAATGAAAAACTGTTTTTT

D gene: TRBD1
J gene: TRBJ1-1
clone size: -
V gene: TRBV4-1
CDR3 protein: CASSQTGGGRNTEAFF
CDR3 DNA: TGCGCCAGCAGTCAGACAGGGGGCGGGAGGAACACTGAAGCTTTCTTT

D gene: -
J gene: TRBJ1-1
clone size: -
V gene: TRBV5-4
CDR3 protein: CASSLMGLMNTEAFF
CDR3 DNA: TGTGCCAGCAGCTTGATGGGGCTAATGAACACTGAAGCTTTCTTT

D gene: TRBD1
J gene: TRBJ1-1
clone size: -
V gene: TRBV18
CDR3 protein: CASSPDRVAEAFF
CDR3 DNA: TGTGCCAGCTCACCGGACAGGGTCGCTGAAGCTTTCTTT

D gene: TRBD1
J gene: TRBJ1-6
clone size: -
V gene: TRBV11-3
CDR3 protein: CASSLGQGDNSPLHF
CDR3 DNA: TGTGCCAGCAGCTTGGGACAGGGGGACAATTCACCCCTCCACTTT

D gene: -
J gene: TRBJ2-2
clone size: -
V gene: TRBV9
CDR3 protein: CASSVDAGNTGELFF
CDR3 DNA: TGTGCCAGCAGCGTAGACGCGGGGAACACCGGGGAGCTGTTTTTT

D gene: TRBD1
J gene: TRBJ1-1
clone size: -
V gene: TRBV5-6
CDR3 protein: CASSHRDRGTTFF
CDR3 DNA: TGTGCCAGCAGCCACCGGGACAGGGGAACAACTTTCTTT

D gene: TRBD1
J gene: TRBJ1-6
clone size: once
V gene: TRBV6-5
CDR3 protein: CASSFDRDNSPLHF
CDR3 DNA: TGTGCCAGCAGCTTCGACAGGGATAATTCACCCCTCCACTTT

D gene: TRBD1
J gene: TRBJ1-5
clone size: -
V gene: TRBV4-1
CDR3 protein: CASSPNPSEGAQPQHF
CDR3 DNA: TGCGCCAGCAGCCCTAACCCCTCAGAGGGGGCGCAGCCCCAGCATTTT

D gene: TRBD1
J gene: TRBJ1-1
clone size: -
V gene: TRBV7-3
CDR3 protein: CASSLNRGLTEAFF
CDR3 DNA: TGTGCCAGCAGCTTAAACAGGGGGCTCACTGAAGCTTTCTTT

D gene: -
J gene: TRBJ2-7
clone size: once
V gene: TRBV28
CDR3 protein: CASRRWYEQYF
CDR3 DNA: TGTGCCAGCAGGCGGTGGTACGAGCAGTACTTC

D gene: -
J gene: TRBJ2-3
clone size: -
V gene: TRBV5-1
CDR3 protein: CASNGVATDTQYF
CDR3 DNA: TGCGCCAGCAACGGGGTCGCCACAGATACGCAGTATTTT

D gene: -
J gene: TRBJ1-4
clone size: -
V gene: TRBV27
CDR3 protein: CASSSRVLSEKLFF
CDR3 DNA: TGTGCCAGCAGTTCCCGGGTACTGAGTGAAAAACTGTTTTTT